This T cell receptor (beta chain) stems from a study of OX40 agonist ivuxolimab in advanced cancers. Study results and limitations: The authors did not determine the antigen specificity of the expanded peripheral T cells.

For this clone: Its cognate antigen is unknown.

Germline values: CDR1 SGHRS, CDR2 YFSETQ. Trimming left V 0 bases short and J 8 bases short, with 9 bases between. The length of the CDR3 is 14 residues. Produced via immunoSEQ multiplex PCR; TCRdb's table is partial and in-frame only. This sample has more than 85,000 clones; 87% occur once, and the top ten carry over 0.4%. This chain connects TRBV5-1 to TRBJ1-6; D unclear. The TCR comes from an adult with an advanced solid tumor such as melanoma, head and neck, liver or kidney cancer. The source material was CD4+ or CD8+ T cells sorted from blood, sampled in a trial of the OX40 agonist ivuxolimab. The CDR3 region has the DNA TGCGCCAGCAGCTTGGCCTCGGTAGATTCACCCCTCCACTTT. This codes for CASSLASVDSPLHF. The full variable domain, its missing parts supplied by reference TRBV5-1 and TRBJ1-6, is KAGVTQTPRYLIKTRGQQVTLSCSPISGHRSVSWYQQTPGQGLQFLFEYFSETQRNKGNFPGRFSGRQFSNSRSEMNVSTLELGDSALYLCASSLASVDSPLHFGNGTRLTVT.